The 8 T cell receptor beta chains reported below all come from one sample, sequenced in a study of T-cell reconstitution after alpha-beta-depleted transplantation in children. Preparation of the TCRbeta library involved a method that used unique molecular identifiers. TCRdb redid the calling of the PCR reads with MiXCR, one entry per CDR3 protein. The sample yields some 350,000 distinct CDR3 sequences, 15% to 20% seen once. The specimen comprised PBMCs, mostly from graft donor cells, sampled 360 days after TCRalphabeta/CD19-depleted stem cell transplant. These receptor sequences come from a male patient aged 2 to 10 who had a stem cell transplant for acute lymphoblastic leukemia, so the T cells may come from the graft donor.

This chain uses TRBV12-3 or TRBV12-4 with TRBJ2-1; TRBD2 is a possible D gene (6 bases). V was trimmed by 11 bases and J by 6 bases, leaving 11 bases between them. This CDR3 is built from 11 residues. The CDR3 loop reads CAWEELNEQFF. DNA of the CDR3: TGTGCCTGGGAGGAGCTCAATGAGCAGTTCTTC.

In its sample, this clonotype was seen many times. This chain links TRBV6-2 or TRBV6-3 with TRBJ2-7, with TRBD2 matching over 10 bases. CDR1 is MNHEY, CDR2 SVGEGT, per germline. J was trimmed by 3 bases and V by 2 bases; bases with no gene match: 10. CDR3 length equals 17 residues. CDR3 amino acids: CASSYGSSGRVDYEQYF. CDR3 nucleotides: TGTGCCAGCAGTTACGGGTCTAGCGGGAGAGTCGACTACGAGCAGTACTTC.

The chain is built from TRBV28 and TRBJ2-7, with 8 bases fitting TRBD1. The germline gives CDR1 MDHEN, CDR2 SYDVKM. The CDR3 is 16 residues long. With V trimmed by 2 bases and J by 2 bases, 8 bases remained unmatched. CDR3 in amino acids: CASSLAWEDRAYEQYF. In DNA form, the CDR3 reads TGTGCCAGCAGTTTAGCATGGGAGGACAGGGCCTACGAGCAGTACTTC.

The gene calls are TRBV20-1 and TRBJ2-7, with D possibly being TRBD1 (5 bases). This CDR3 has 13 residues. V was cut by 4 bases and J by 0 bases, with 10 bases left in between. Per the germline V gene, CDR1 is DFQATT and CDR2 is SNEGSKA (reference sequence). The CDR3 DNA is TGCAGTGCTACAGGGTCCTTCTCCTACGAGCAGTACTTC. It yields the protein CSATGSFSYEQYF.

This clonotype was counted ten times or more. This chain connects TRBV7-2 to TRBJ2-3, with TRBD2 as a possible D gene (6 bases). The J call is uncertain, as TRBJ2-5 better fits the DNA end. The CDR3 loop spans 12 amino acids. CDR1 and CDR2 from the germline V gene are SGHTA and FQGNSA. CDR3 in DNA: TGTGCCAGCAGCTTAGGGCGGGGGACCCAGTACTTC. Its translation is CASSLGRGTQYF.

This chain connects TRBV10-3 to TRBJ2-3; D is unclear. V dropped 2 bases and J dropped 4 bases, with 16 bases sitting between them. Per germline, CDR1 ENHRY and CDR2 SYGVKD. The CDR3 contains 16 residues. CDR3 residues: CAISEPFGLNSDTQYF. The CDR3 coding sequence is TGTGCCATCAGTGAGCCCTTCGGGTTAAATTCAGATACGCAGTATTTT.

The chain recombines TRBV10-3 with TRBJ2-7; a possible D gene is TRBD2 (6 bases). V shed 6 bases and J shed 2 bases, with 17 bases lying between them. CDR3 size: 15 residues. The germline V gene encodes CDR1 ENHRY and CDR2 SYGVKD. The CDR3 here is CAIRQGLAYTYEQYF. As DNA, the CDR3 is TGTGCCATCAGGCAGGGTCTAGCGTATACCTACGAGCAGTACTTC.

This chain links TRBV7-6 with TRBJ2-5; the D is unclear. Trimming cost V 2 bases and J 1 base, with 11 bases left between them. Germline CDR1 reads SGHVS; CDR2 reads FNYEAQ. The CDR3 length is 15 residues. The CDR3 protein is CASSLMKGPQETQYF. The CDR3 DNA is TGTGCCAGCAGCTTAATGAAGGGTCCCCAAGAGACCCAGTACTTC.